This T cell receptor beta chain was observed in a study of T-cell memory formation after mild COVID-19. Whole-study context: Largely donor-specific sequence clusters came from a couple of donors.

Barcoded TCR alpha and TCR beta cDNA libraries with UMIs came from 5'RACE using constant-segment primers. TCRdb fed the 5' RACE reads into MiXCR, producing one record per CDR3 protein. The repertoire includes around 260,000 distinct CDR3 sequences, roughly 15% of them detected once, and about a fifth sits in the top ten. Study-wide points: CD4/CD8 balance held among clones contracting day 15 to 85, and later expanders leaned CD4+. Largely, contracting CD4+ clones fell within CM and EM, and contracting CD8+ clones within EMRA.

This clonotype was detected a few times. Its antigen is not known. A read error is possible here, since a much larger clone lies one base away. This TCR was recovered from a man aged 18 to 30 who had mild COVID-19 (a few samples of this study predate the infection). Cell type and time point are not known. The sample was PBMCs or a T cell subset sorted from them (not recorded which).

Here the CDR3 reads CASSYEETQYF. Here the CDR3 DNA reads TGTGCCAGCAGCTACGAAGAGACCCAGTACTTC. V usage is TRBV7-9 and J usage is TRBJ2-5; D is ambiguous. The CDR3 is 11 residues long. Germline assignment: CDR1 SEHNR and CDR2 FQNEAQ (reference sequence). Deletions cut 4 bases from V and 3 bases from J, with 3 bases between.